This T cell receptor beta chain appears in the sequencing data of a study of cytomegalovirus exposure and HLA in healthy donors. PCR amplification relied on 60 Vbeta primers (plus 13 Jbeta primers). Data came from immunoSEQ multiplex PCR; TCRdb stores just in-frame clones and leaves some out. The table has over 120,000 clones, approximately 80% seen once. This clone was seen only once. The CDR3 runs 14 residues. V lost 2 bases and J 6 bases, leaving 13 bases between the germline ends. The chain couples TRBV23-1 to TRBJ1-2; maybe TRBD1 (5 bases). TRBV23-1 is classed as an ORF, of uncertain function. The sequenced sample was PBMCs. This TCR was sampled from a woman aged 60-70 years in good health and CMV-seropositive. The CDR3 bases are TGCGCCAGCAGTCAAGCCGAACAGACAGATGGCTACACCTTC. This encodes CASSQAEQTDGYTF.